What follows are 23 T cell receptor beta chains derived from one specimen sequenced in a study of T cell responses to AZD1222 COVID-19 vaccine. The table came from immunoSEQ multiplex PCR; TCRdb's copy has only in-frame clones and leaves some out. The sample lists fewer than 120,000 clones; around 93% were seen once. Sequenced material: peripheral blood, taken 28 days after the second AZD1222 dose. The receptors shown here come from an adult who received the AZD1222 COVID-19 vaccine.

The V and J genes are TRBV5-8 and TRBJ1-5, with D possibly being TRBD1 (5 bases). Trimming removed 5 bases at V and 2 bases at J, with 23 bases between. The CDR3 contains 18 residues. Per germline, CDR1 SGHTS and CDR2 YDEGEE. DNA for the CDR3: TGTGCCAGCAGACCCGTCCCCGGGGGGGATTTCGGCAATCAGCCCCAGCATTTT. It specifies CASRPVPGGDFGNQPQHF.

This chain uses TRBV12-3 or TRBV12-4 with TRBJ1-5, with D unclear. This CDR3 region has 13 residues. V lost 0 bases and J 6 bases, leaving 6 bases between the germline ends. CDR3 bases: TGTGCCAGCAGTTTAGCGGAGGGTCAGCCCCAGCATTTT. Protein product: CASSLAEGQPQHF.

Turning to this clone: Other DNA sequences in this sample translate to the same CDR3. V gene TRBV19 combines with J gene TRBJ1-5; tentative D call: TRBD1 (5 bases). The CDR3 is 14 amino acids. Germline CDR1 is LNHDA and CDR2 is SQIVND (reference sequence). The V gene lost 3 bases and the J gene lost 4 bases, with 10 bases spanning the gap. The CDR3 loop is CASSIAGGNQPQHF. The CDR3 DNA is TGTGCCAGTAGTATCGCGGGGGGGAATCAGCCCCAGCATTTT.

J is TRBJ1-5 and V is TRBV28; 8 bases are shared with TRBD1. Germline-derived CDR1 and CDR2 are MDHEN and SYDVKM. With 6 bases clipped from V and 9 bases from J, the junction kept 19 bases outside the gene matches. The CDR3 totals 17 residues. The CDR3 here is CASSPSGRGQGLGPQHF. CDR3 in DNA: TGTGCCAGCAGCCCGTCCGGCCGAGGACAGGGCTTGGGGCCCCAGCATTTT.

J is TRBJ2-7 and V is TRBV18; D is unresolved. Per the germline V gene, CDR1 is KGHSH and CDR2 is LQKENI. Trimming left V 3 bases short and J 0 bases short, with 9 bases between. CDR3 size: 14 residues. CDR3 residues: CASSPGRSSYEQYF. DNA of the CDR3: TGTGCCAGCTCACCCGGACGGAGCTCCTACGAGCAGTACTTC.

The chain joins TRBV6-4 to TRBJ2-6; a possible D gene is TRBD1 (6 bases). This CDR3 has 13 amino acids. V was cut by 8 bases and J by 2 bases, with 7 bases left in between. Germline V gene lookup returns CDR1 MRHNA and CDR2 SNTAGT. The CDR3 is CASGGPGANVLTF. In nucleotides, the CDR3 is TGTGCCAGCGGGGGCCCTGGGGCCAACGTCCTGACTTTC.

The J gene is TRBJ1-4, the V gene TRBV29-1; 10 bases are a match to TRBD1. Germline CDR1 reads SQVTM; CDR2 reads ANQGSEA. The trim removed 7 bases at V and 7 bases at J, leaving 3 bases unmatched. This CDR3 contains 12 residues. The CDR3 bases are TGCAGCGGACAGGGGGCACGTGAAAAACTGTTTTTT. Translation: CSGQGAREKLFF. The whole variable domain, filled in from reference TRBV29-1 and TRBJ1-4, reads SAVISQKPSRDICQRGTSLTIQCQVDSQVTMMFWYRQQPGQSLTLIATANQGSEATYESGFVIDKFPISRPNLTFSTLTVSNMSPEDSSIYLCSGQGAREKLFFGSGTQLSVL.

The V gene is TRBV28, the J gene TRBJ1-5; D is unresolved. Per germline, CDR1 MDHEN and CDR2 SYDVKM. CDR3 length: 15 amino acids. V shed 0 bases and J shed 0 bases, with 6 bases lying between them. CDR3 sequence (DNA): TGTGCCAGCAGTTTATGGGGGATTAGCAATCAGCCCCAGCATTTT. Translation gives CASSLWGISNQPQHF.

The chain joins TRBV19 to TRBJ1-1; D remains ambiguous. Trimming took 4 bases from V and 2 from J, leaving 11 bases between them. Germline V gene lookup returns CDR1 LNHDA and CDR2 SQIVND (reference sequence). This CDR3 is 14 amino acids long. CDR3 residues: CASSTSSGNTEAFF. The CDR3 DNA sequence: TGTGCCAGTAGTACCTCATCCGGAAACACTGAAGCTTTCTTT.

CDR3 sequence: CASSPRTAYLNYGYTF. CDR3 sequence (DNA): TGTGCCAGCAGCCCCAGGACAGCCTACCTTAACTATGGCTACACCTTC. This chain uses TRBV14 with TRBJ1-2; TRBD1 might be the D (6 bases). This CDR3 has 16 amino acids. Germline values: CDR1 SGHDN, CDR2 FVKESK. Trimming shortened V by 4 bases and J by 1 base, and 16 bases separated the two germline ends.

The chain couples TRBV6-4 to TRBJ1-2, with 8 bases fitting TRBD1. Per germline, CDR1 MRHNA and CDR2 SNTAGT. Unmatched junction bases numbered 12, after V lost 4 bases and J lost 8 bases. The CDR3 contains 15 residues. The CDR3 bases are TGTGCCAGCAGTGGTCCGTCGCAGGGGGCGGGCGGCTACACCTTC. It yields the protein CASSGPSQGAGGYTF.

This chain links TRBV5-1 with TRBJ1-1; D is uncertain. Trimming took 0 bases from V and 3 from J, leaving 12 bases between them. In germline, CDR1 is SGHRS, CDR2 YFSETQ. The CDR3 loop spans 15 amino acids. CDR3 DNA sequence: TGCGCCAGCAGCTTGGATATTTACGGGGACACTGAAGCTTTCTTT. It is translated as CASSLDIYGDTEAFF. Supplemented by reference TRBV5-1 and TRBJ1-1, the full variable domain reads KAGVTQTPRYLIKTRGQQVTLSCSPISGHRSVSWYQQTPGQGLQFLFEYFSETQRNKGNFPGRFSGRQFSNSRSEMNVSTLELGDSALYLCASSLDIYGDTEAFFGQGTRLTVV.

In its sample, this clone was seen once. The chain uses TRBV19 and TRBJ1-2; 8 bases map to TRBD1. The germline CDR1 and CDR2 sequences are LNHDA and SQIVND (reference sequence). The length of the CDR3 is 15 residues. The V gene end was trimmed by 6 bases and the J gene end by 5 bases; junction bases not matched to a gene: 11. The CDR3 protein is CASSPRTGKDYGYTF. The CDR3 DNA is TGTGCCAGTAGCCCTCGGACAGGGAAAGATTATGGCTACACCTTC.

This clone was observed once. The chain links TRBV6-5 to TRBJ2-1; D is unclear. V was pared by 0 bases and J by 6 bases, with 12 bases between. Germline values: CDR1 MNHEY, CDR2 SVGAGI. The CDR3 runs to 15 residues. CDR3 in amino acids: CASSYSNSFSNEQFF. In nucleotides, the CDR3 is TGTGCCAGCAGTTACTCGAACTCGTTTTCCAATGAGCAGTTCTTC.

DNA of the CDR3: TGTGCCAGCAGCCTAGCCGTAGGGGCTGAAGCTTTCTTT. Translation gives CASSLAVGAEAFF. V and J are TRBV11-2 and TRBJ1-1; D is possibly TRBD1 (5 bases). The length of the CDR3 is 13 residues. Trimming took 5 bases from V and 6 from J, leaving 13 bases between them. The germline CDR1 and CDR2 sequences are SGHAT and FQNNGV.

V gene TRBV25-1 combines with J gene TRBJ2-7; possibly TRBD1 for D (5 bases). Germline V lookup: CDR1 MGHDK, CDR2 SYGVNS. The CDR3 extends over 13 amino acids. V dropped 7 bases and J dropped 0 bases, with 10 bases sitting between them. For the CDR3, the DNA is TGTGCCAGCACAGGGCCCCACTCCTACGAGCAGTACTTC. Amino acids: CASTGPHSYEQYF.

This chain joins TRBV2 and TRBJ1-6, with a weak D call TRBD1 (5 bases). Germline values: CDR1 SNHLY, CDR2 FYNNEI. Trimming stripped 2 bases from V and 0 bases from J, with 11 bases between. The CDR3 has 17 residues. In nucleotides, the CDR3 is TGTGCCAGCAGTGAACTTGGGGGGAGCTCCTATAATTCACCCCTCCACTTT. It yields the protein CASSELGGSSYNSPLHF.

The gene calls are TRBV6-1 and TRBJ1-6; D perhaps matches TRBD1 (6 bases). The V end was cut by 3 bases, the J end by 7 bases, with 19 bases between. This CDR3 contains 17 residues. From germline, CDR1 is MNHNS and CDR2 SASEGT. The DNA for the CDR3 is TGTGCCAGCAGTGAGTTTACAGGGTGGGGTGTAAATTCACCCCTCCACTTT. It codes for CASSEFTGWGVNSPLHF.

V usage is TRBV18 and J usage is TRBJ1-2; maybe TRBD1 (5 bases). The germline gives CDR1 KGHSH, CDR2 LQKENI. Deletions cut 6 bases from V and 2 bases from J, with 19 bases between. This CDR3 has 16 amino acids. The CDR3 nucleotides are TGTGCCAGCTCGACCATGAACGGGCAGGGCAACTATGGCTACACCTTC. Residues: CASSTMNGQGNYGYTF.

In DNA form, the CDR3 reads TGTGCCAGTAATTCGGGACAGACCTCCTACGAGCAGTACTTC. As protein: CASNSGQTSYEQYF. The chain has TRBV19 and TRBJ2-7; 7 bases line up with TRBD1. This CDR3 is built from 14 residues. Germline trimming cut 7 bases from V and 0 bases from J; bases unmatched to any gene: 6. CDR1 LNHDA and CDR2 SQIVND come from the germline V gene (reference sequence). Using reference TRBV19 and TRBJ2-7 for the parts outside the CDR3, the full variable domain is DGGITQSPKYLFRKEGQNVTLSCEQNLNHDAMYWYRQDPGQGLRLIYYSQIVNDFQKGDIAEGYSVSREKKESFPLTVTSAQKNPTAFYLCASNSGQTSYEQYFGPGTRLTVT.

Regarding this clone: Germline and junction disagree at one end, which may indicate a read error. This sequence joins TRBV18 and TRBJ1-1, with D perhaps TRBD1 (6 bases). The germline V gene has CDR1 KGHSH and CDR2 LQKENI. There are 15 residues in the CDR3. CDR3 in DNA: TGTGCCAGCTTACCACAGGCAGGGACAAACACTGAAGCTTTCTTT. Its protein product is CASLPQAGTNTEAFF.

This chain links TRBV30 with TRBJ1-1; 7 nucleotides agree with TRBD1. This CDR3 spans 15 amino acids. From germline, CDR1 is GTSNPN and CDR2 SVGIG (reference sequence). The V gene end was trimmed by 3 bases and the J gene end by 1 base; junction bases not matched to a gene: 8. This CDR3 is CAWRKLQGGNTEAFF. Written as DNA, the CDR3 is TGTGCCTGGAGGAAACTTCAGGGGGGGAACACTGAAGCTTTCTTT.

The V call is TRBV6-5, the J call TRBJ1-1; the match to TRBD1 covers 7 bases. CDR3 length: 12 residues. CDR1 MNHEY and CDR2 SVGAGI come from the germline V gene. V gave up 6 bases and J gave up 5 bases; unmatched junction bases: 3. The CDR3 DNA sequence: TGTGCCAGCAGCCAGGGGGGGACTGAAGCTTTCTTT. Amino acids: CASSQGGTEAFF.